The rows below give T cell receptor beta chains drawn from one sample of a study of shared clonotypes between healthy human individuals. Using immunoSEQ multiplex PCR, the repertoire was profiled, and TCRdb retains in-frame clones only, with some absent. The data contain about 340,000 clones, over 70% of them singletons. Sequenced: memory CD4+ T cells sorted from blood. The receptors stem from a man younger than 40 in good health. Both conserved end residues are trimmed from each CDR3.

>TRBV6-6
ATRALFEQY
>TRBV9
ASSVDPGPYEQY
>TRBV11-2
ASSLGTHQPQH
>TRBV2
ASSNGRNTEAF
>TRBV4-3
ASSQENRGTDTQY
>TRBV29-1
SVEQGRTEAF
>TRBV2
ASRIGVTGGFYEQY
>TRBV6-5
ASSYFGQNTGELF
>TRBV7-2
ASSLQGGVNEQY
>TRBV2
ASVLESTSTDTQY
>TRBV5-6
ASSWWDRYSPLH
>TRBV11-2
ASSPRLENYEQY
>TRBV13
ASSHDRSNEKLF
>TRBV7-6
ASTEGQGRNQPQH
>TRBV28
ASSLAGYEQY
>TRBV19
ASKEVGNQPQH
>TRBV28
ASSFRLGQPQH
>TRBV4-3
ASSQEGGRDPYGYT
>TRBV5-1
ASSLAWGSGTGELF
>TRBV5-1
ASKGTGPYEQY
>TRBV9
ASSVPPGELF
>TRBV9
ASSVGQGYSGANVLT
>TRBV7-9
ASSYTSTPGGY
>TRBV10-2
ASRAGTGNYGYT
>TRBV6-1
ASTGKRTSTDTQY
>TRBV28
ASSFWGDVSNQPQH
>TRBV5-1
ASTSRGQPSYEQY
>TRBV6-1
ASRTDGNTEAF
>TRBV5-1
ASSFYGRGGTDEQF
>TRBV28
ASSRLARETQY
>TRBV6-1
ASSEGWKGEQY
>TRBV5-1
ASSPVERASTDTQY
>TRBV5-6
ASSLEGRTPPPYEQY
>TRBV19
ASSMVKDQPQH
>TRBV27
ASPDAGASEKLF
>TRBV29-1
SATGTSAPVPKNIQY
>TRBV19
ASRGSGANVLT
>TRBV14
ASRLSGARREAF
>TRBV28
ASSFPPGNTEAF
>TRBV28
ASSLWPRDRERTDTQY
>TRBV9
ASSPRHGRENEQY